The clone carrying this TCR beta chain was observed at least ten times. What it binds is not known. TCRdb reanalysed the 5' RACE reads using MiXCR and keeps one entry per CDR3 protein. The data show under 300,000 distinct CDR3 sequences, with approximately 5.9% seen just once and roughly 15% held by the top ten. There were only healthy Caucasians among the donors. The sample belongs to a study of identical twins. Study-wide results and caveats: For zero-insertion analyses, partial confounding could come from invariant MAIT and iNKT cells. Compared with unrelated sharing, twin-shared out-of-frame alpha sequences had more low-probability sequences. Among beta out-of-frame sequences, excess sharing between twins appeared weaker.

Germline assignment: CDR1 MRHNA and CDR2 SNTAGT. The CDR3 contains 14 residues. V lost 2 bases and J lost 6; bases outside the gene matches: 2. The sample was also reused in another study, on T cells expressing NK-cell markers.

The TCR sequence derives from a woman aged 18 to 35 in good health. The sequenced sample was CD8+ T cells sorted from blood. This chain uses TRBV6-4 with TRBJ2-1; 9 bases align to TRBD2. The CDR3 loop reads CASSDGGGANEQFF. CDR3 in DNA: TGTGCCAGCAGTGACGGCGGGGGGGCCAATGAGCAGTTCTTC.